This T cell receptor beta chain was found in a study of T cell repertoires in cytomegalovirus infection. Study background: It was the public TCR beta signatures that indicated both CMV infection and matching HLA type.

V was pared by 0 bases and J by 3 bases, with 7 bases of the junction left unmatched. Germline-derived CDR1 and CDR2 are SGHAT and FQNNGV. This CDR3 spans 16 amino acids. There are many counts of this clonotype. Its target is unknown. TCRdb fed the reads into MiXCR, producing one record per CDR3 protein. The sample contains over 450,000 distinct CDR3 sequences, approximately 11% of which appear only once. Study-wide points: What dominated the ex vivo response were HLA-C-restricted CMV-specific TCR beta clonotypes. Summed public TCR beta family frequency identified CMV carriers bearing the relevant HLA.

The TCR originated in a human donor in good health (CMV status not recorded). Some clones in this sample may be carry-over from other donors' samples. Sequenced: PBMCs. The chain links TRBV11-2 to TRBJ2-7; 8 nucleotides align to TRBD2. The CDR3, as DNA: TGTGCCAGCAGCTTAGAGGAAGCGGGGGCTCTCTACGAGCAGTACTTC. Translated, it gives CASSLEEAGALYEQYF.